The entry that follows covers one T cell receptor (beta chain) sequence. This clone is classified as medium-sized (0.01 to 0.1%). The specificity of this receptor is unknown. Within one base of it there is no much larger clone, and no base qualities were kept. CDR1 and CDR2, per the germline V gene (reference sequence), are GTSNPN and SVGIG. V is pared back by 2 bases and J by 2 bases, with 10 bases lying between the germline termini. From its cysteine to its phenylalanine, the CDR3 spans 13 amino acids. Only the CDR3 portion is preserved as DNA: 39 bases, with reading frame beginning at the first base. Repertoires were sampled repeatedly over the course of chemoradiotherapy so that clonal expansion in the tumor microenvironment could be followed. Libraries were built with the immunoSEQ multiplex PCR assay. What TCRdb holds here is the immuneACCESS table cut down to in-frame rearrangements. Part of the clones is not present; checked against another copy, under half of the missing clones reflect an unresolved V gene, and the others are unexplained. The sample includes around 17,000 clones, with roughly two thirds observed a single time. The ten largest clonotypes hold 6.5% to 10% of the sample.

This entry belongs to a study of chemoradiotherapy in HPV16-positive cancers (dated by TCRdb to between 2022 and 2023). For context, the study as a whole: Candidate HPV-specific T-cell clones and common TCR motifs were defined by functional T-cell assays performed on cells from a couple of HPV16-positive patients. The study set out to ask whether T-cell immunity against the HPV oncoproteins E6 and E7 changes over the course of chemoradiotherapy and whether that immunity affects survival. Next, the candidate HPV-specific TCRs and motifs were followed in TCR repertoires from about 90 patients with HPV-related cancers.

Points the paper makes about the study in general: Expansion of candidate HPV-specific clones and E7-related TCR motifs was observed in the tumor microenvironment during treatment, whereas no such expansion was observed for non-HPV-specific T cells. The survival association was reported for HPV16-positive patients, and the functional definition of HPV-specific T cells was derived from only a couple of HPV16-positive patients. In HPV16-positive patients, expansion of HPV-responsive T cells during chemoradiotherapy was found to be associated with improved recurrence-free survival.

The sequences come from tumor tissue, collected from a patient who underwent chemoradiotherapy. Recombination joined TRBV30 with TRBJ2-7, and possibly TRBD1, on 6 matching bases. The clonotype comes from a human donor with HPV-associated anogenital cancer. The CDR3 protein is CAWSWGQTYEQYF. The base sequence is TGTGCCTGGAGTTGGGGACAAACCTACGAGCAGTACTTC.